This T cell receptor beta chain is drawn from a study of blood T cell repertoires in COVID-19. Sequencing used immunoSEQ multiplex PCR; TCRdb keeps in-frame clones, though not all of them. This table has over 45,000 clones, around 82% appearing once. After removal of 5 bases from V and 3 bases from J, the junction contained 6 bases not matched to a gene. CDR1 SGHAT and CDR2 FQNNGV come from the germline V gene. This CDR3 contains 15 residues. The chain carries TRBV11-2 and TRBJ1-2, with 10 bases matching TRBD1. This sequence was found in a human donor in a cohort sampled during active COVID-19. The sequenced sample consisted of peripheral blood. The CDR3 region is CASSATGGADYGYTF. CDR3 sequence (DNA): TGTGCCAGCAGCGCGACAGGGGGCGCCGACTATGGCTACACCTTC.